Following are 27 T cell receptor beta chains from one sample sequenced in a study of tumor and adjacent non-tumor tissue in lung cancer. Three rounds of nested PCR, following a modified ARM-PCR protocol, produced the TCRbeta library. TCRdb called the multiplex PCR reads again in MiXCR, with one record for every CDR3 protein. This sample has 100,000 to 150,000 distinct CDR3 sequences, with around three fifths found just once. This sample's RNA came from whole unsorted tissue. Input material: lung tumor tissue. These receptors were taken from a man aged 25 to 40 with non-small cell lung cancer.

This clonotype was recorded at least ten times. CDR3: CSAGGQGTEAFF. CDR3 in DNA: TGCAGTGCCGGCGGCCAAGGCACTGAAGCTTTCTTT. The chain combines TRBV20-1 with TRBJ1-1; no reliable D call. Per the germline V gene, CDR1 is DFQATT and CDR2 is SNEGSKA (reference sequence). Trimming removed 6 bases at V and 4 bases at J, with 12 bases between. This CDR3 comprises 12 residues.

In the case of this clonotype: This may be a read error, as it is one base from a much larger clone. The chain recombines TRBV6-2 or TRBV6-3 with TRBJ2-2, with 8 bases aligning to TRBD2. The CDR3 is 15 amino acids. Germline CDR1 reads MNHEY; CDR2 reads SVGEGT. The CDR3 loop reads CAISDSGGAYGELFF. Here the CDR3 DNA reads TGTGCCATCAGTGACAGCGGGGGAGCCTACGGGGAGCTGTTTTTT.

CDR3 protein: CASSLGVTGGGQPQHF. The CDR3 region has the DNA TGTGCCAGCAGTTTGGGTGTGACAGGGGGGGGTCAGCCCCAGCATTTT. The genes are TRBV12-3 or TRBV12-4 and TRBJ1-5, with 9 bases fitting TRBD1. V dropped 3 bases and J dropped 6; count of bases not matched to a gene: 9. CDR3 size: 16 residues.

This clonotype was detected a few times. Given a much more abundant clone one base away, this may be a read error. This chain links TRBV20-1 with TRBJ2-2, with unresolved D. The germline V gene has CDR1 DFQATT and CDR2 SNEGSKA (reference sequence). The CDR3 is 12 residues long. The CDR3 reads CGARDFTGELFF. The CDR3 DNA sequence: TGCGGTGCTAGAGATTTCACCGGGGAGCTGTTTTTT.

In this sample, this clonotype turned up many times. The chain uses TRBV12-3 or TRBV12-4 and TRBJ2-5, with 8 bases that match TRBD1. The CDR3 covers 13 residues. J gave up 3 bases and V 6 bases, and 3 bases lay outside the gene matches. The DNA for the CDR3 is TGTGCCAGCAGGCTACAGGGGGAAGAGACCCAGTACTTC. Amino acid sequence: CASRLQGEETQYF.

This clonotype was counted at least ten times. The V gene is TRBV11-2, the J gene TRBJ2-1; 16 bases line up with TRBD2. The CDR3 spans 15 residues. Germline V gene sequence: CDR1 SGHAT, CDR2 FQNNGV. The V segment lost 4 bases and the J segment 10 bases; nucleotides outside the gene matches: 4. The CDR3 here is CASSSTGLAGGEQFF. Written as DNA, the CDR3 is TGTGCCAGCAGCTCTACGGGACTAGCGGGAGGGGAGCAGTTCTTC.

Of note for this clonotype: The junction departs from germline at one end; a sequencing error may be responsible. V gene TRBV11-3 combines with J gene TRBJ2-2; 13 nucleotides align to TRBD2. The CDR3 covers 15 residues. Germline V gives CDR1 SGHNT, CDR2 YENEEA. The CDR3 region is CTSSRTSGGLRELFF. The CDR3 region has the DNA TGTACCAGCAGTCGGACTAGCGGGGGATTGAGGGAGCTGTTTTTT.

The chain has TRBV7-3 and TRBJ2-1; 9 nucleotides align to TRBD1. Germline values: CDR1 SGHTA, CDR2 FQGTGA. Trimming removed 3 bases from V and 8 bases from J; junction bases left unmatched: 2. The CDR3 loop spans 13 amino acids. The CDR3 DNA reads TGTGCCAGCAGCTTGGGACAGGGCGATGAGCAGTTCTTC. Its translation is CASSLGQGDEQFF. The whole variable domain, filled in from reference TRBV7-3 and TRBJ2-1, reads GAGVSQTPSNKVTEKGKYVELRCDPISGHTALYWYRQSLGQGPEFLIYFQGTGAADDSGLPNDRFFAVRPEGSVSTLKIQRTERGDSAVYLCASSLGQGDEQFFGPGTRLTVL.

This clonotype was seen at least ten times. The chain has TRBV6-1 and TRBJ2-7; D may be TRBD1 (5 bases). CDR3 size: 14 residues. Looked up from germline, CDR1 is MNHNS and CDR2 is SASEGT. Trimming shortened V by 1 base and J by 5 bases, and 12 bases separated the two germline ends. The CDR3 spells CASSEVTARNEQYF. The DNA of the CDR3 is TGTGCCAGCAGTGAAGTGACAGCCAGGAACGAGCAGTACTTC.

This clonotype has ten or more counts. The J gene is TRBJ2-3, the V gene TRBV24-1, with D uncertain. The ends were cut back, 4 bases at V and 4 bases at J, with 14 bases in the middle. CDR1 is KGHDR, CDR2 SFDVKD, per germline. The CDR3 is 15 amino acids. The CDR3 here is CATSDSSSPPDTQYF. The CDR3 DNA sequence: TGTGCCACCAGTGACTCGTCTTCCCCCCCAGATACGCAGTATTTT.

V is TRBV28 and J is TRBJ1-5; D is ambiguous. Trimming took off 6 bases at V and 4 bases at J, with 22 bases between the two ends. The germline gives CDR1 MDHEN, CDR2 SYDVKM. The CDR3 loop spans 17 amino acids. The CDR3 reads CASRYIQARKGNQPQHF. CDR3 DNA sequence: TGTGCCAGCAGATACATTCAGGCTCGTAAAGGTAATCAGCCCCAGCATTTT.

The chain links TRBV6-2 or TRBV6-3 to TRBJ2-2; TRBD1 might be the D (6 bases). This CDR3 is 13 amino acids long. Germline V gives CDR1 MNHEY, CDR2 SVGEGT. V was cut by 7 bases and J by 3 bases, with 9 bases left in between. The CDR3 DNA sequence: TGTGCCAGCACTCCAGGGGACACCGGGGAGCTGTTTTTT. Encoded protein: CASTPGDTGELFF.

As to this clonotype: A junction boundary mismatches the germline segment, possibly from a read error. V and J are TRBV5-4 and TRBJ1-1, with TRBD1 as a possible D gene (5 bases). CDR3 length equals 19 residues. Germline CDR1 reads SGHNT; CDR2 reads YYREEE (reference sequence). In nucleotides, the CDR3 is TGTGCCGGCAGCTTAGGAGGGGTTAGGGGCCGCCTAACGAACACTGAAGCTTTCTTT. Its translation: CAGSLGGVRGRLTNTEAFF.

As to this clonotype: A much larger clone lies one base from this, so it may be a read error. The chain uses TRBV6-5 and TRBJ1-4; possible D gene TRBD1, 5 bases. The CDR3 consists of 14 residues. CDR1 is MNHEY, CDR2 SVGAGI, per germline. The CDR3 protein is CANSTGATNEKLFF. CDR3 sequence (DNA): TGTGCCAACAGTACAGGTGCAACTAATGAAAAACTGTTTTTT.

Concerning this clonotype itself: The conserved closing phenylalanine or tryptophan is absent in this CDR3, likely reflecting a read error. This chain uses TRBV20-1 with TRBJ1-5, with no clear D. The CDR3 consists of 14 residues. From germline, CDR1 is DFQATT and CDR2 SNEGSKA (reference sequence). The CDR3 DNA sequence: TGCAGTGCTAGTCGCGGGAGTGCCAATCAACCCCAGCATATT. This codes for CSASRGSANQPQHI.

As concerns this clonotype: One junction end disagrees with the germline gene, perhaps due to a read error. Written as DNA, the CDR3 is TGCGCCAGCAGTCAAGAGGTGACGAACACTGAAGCTTTCTTT. It yields the protein CASSQEVTNTEAFF. The V call is TRBV4-1, the J call TRBJ1-1; D is ambiguous. The CDR3 has 14 residues. Germline V gene data show CDR1 as MGHRA and CDR2 as YSYEKL.

This clonotype occurred once. This may stem from a read error, because a much larger clone lies one nucleotide away. The chain joins TRBV6-5 to TRBJ1-2; possible D gene TRBD1, 5 bases. There are 14 residues in the CDR3. Germline values: CDR1 MNHEY, CDR2 SVGAGI. CDR3 nucleotide sequence: TGTGCCAGCAGTTACGGCAGACAGAACTATGGCTTCACCTTC. Amino acids: CASSYGRQNYGFTF.

For this clonotype: One junction end does not reproduce the germline sequence, and a read error may be involved. The V gene is TRBV4-3, the J gene TRBJ2-1, with TRBD2 matching over 13 bases. Germline values: CDR1 LGHNA, CDR2 YSLEER. CDR3 length equals 15 residues. The CDR3 region is CASSQGLAGYKEQFF. CDR3 nucleotides: TGCGCTAGCAGCCAGGGACTAGCGGGGTACAAAGAGCAGTTCTTC.

Only a few counts were recorded for this clonotype. The chain recombines TRBV2 with TRBJ2-2; D gene ambiguous. This CDR3 region has 11 residues. The V end lost 7 bases, the J end lost 7 bases, and 7 bases lay between the germline ends. Germline V CDR1 and CDR2: SNHLY, FYNNEI. In DNA form, the CDR3 reads TGTGCCAGCAATCTTGACGGGGAGCTGTTTTTT. The encoded protein is CASNLDGELFF.

This clonotype was seen just once. This sequence may be a read error, since a much larger clone differs from it by one base. The chain carries TRBV6-5 and TRBJ2-2, with 8 bases aligning to TRBD1. This CDR3 spans 13 amino acids. The germline V gene encodes CDR1 MNHEY and CDR2 SVGAGI. With 7 bases clipped from V and 6 bases from J, the junction kept 4 bases outside the gene matches. The CDR3 is CASMIQGAGELFF. DNA of the CDR3: TGTGCCAGCATGATACAGGGGGCCGGGGAGCTGTTTTTT.

The chain has TRBV11-1 and TRBJ1-1; D might be TRBD1 (5 bases). The V and J ends lost 5 bases and 2 bases respectively, with 18 bases between them. The length of the CDR3 is 16 residues. Per the germline V gene, CDR1 is SGHAT and CDR2 is FQDESV (reference sequence). The CDR3 is CASSVPSGLENTEAFF. For the CDR3, the DNA is TGTGCCAGCAGCGTCCCGTCGGGGCTGGAAAACACTGAAGCTTTCTTT.

This clonotype has just a few counts. A much more abundant neighbour one base away suggests this may be a read error. This rearrangement joins TRBV12-3 or TRBV12-4 to TRBJ2-1, with 8 bases fitting TRBD1. With 1 base clipped from V and 6 bases from J, the junction kept 2 bases outside the gene matches. This CDR3 region has 14 residues. The chain's CDR3 is CASSLGQGSNEQFF. The CDR3 nucleotides are TGTGCCAGCAGTTTAGGACAGGGGAGCAATGAGCAGTTCTTC.

Points on this clonotype: One end of the junction varies from germline; a read error may be responsible. The chain is built from TRBV7-9 and TRBJ1-2; 8 bases map to TRBD1. CDR1 is SEHNR and CDR2 is FQNEAQ in the germline V gene (reference sequence). This CDR3 spans 16 amino acids. The CDR3 DNA reads TGTACCAGCAGCCCGGACAGGGCGGAAACTAACTATGGCTACACCTTC. It encodes CTSSPDRAETNYGYTF.

This clonotype was observed once. The gene calls are TRBV27 and TRBJ1-1; D remains ambiguous. CDR3 length equals 14 residues. V dropped 0 bases and J dropped 1 base, with 6 bases sitting between them. From germline, CDR1 is MNHEY and CDR2 SMNVEV (reference sequence). The CDR3 DNA follows: TGTGCCAGCAGTTTATCTTGGGAGAACACTGAAGCTTTCTTT. This gives the protein CASSLSWENTEAFF.

This clonotype is a singleton in its sample. One end of the junction varies from germline; a read error may be responsible. The chain uses TRBV11-1 and TRBJ2-1; the D is unclear. This CDR3 comprises 15 residues. Germline loops: CDR1 SGHAT, CDR2 FQDESV (reference sequence). CDR3 loop: CASSLGRSSYNEQFF. For the CDR3, the DNA is TGTGCCAGCAGTTTAGGCAGGAGCTCCTACAATGAGCAGTTCTTC.

A word on this clonotype: A read error may be the cause here, since a much bigger clone is one base away. The chain links TRBV12-5 to TRBJ2-5; 7 bases map to TRBD2. Germline V CDR1 and CDR2: LGHNT, FRNRAP. There are 13 residues in the CDR3. CDR3 sequence (DNA): TGTGATAGTGGTGACAGCGGGGCCACGACCCAGTACTTC. Protein: CDSGDSGATTQYF.

In the case of this clonotype: A much larger clone differs by one base, so this may be a read error. This likely comes from a read error, as the CDR3 has no conserved phenylalanine or tryptophan at its end. The chain is built from TRBV5-6 and TRBJ2-5, with 11 nucleotides matching TRBD1. With 2 bases clipped from V and 5 bases from J, the junction kept 8 bases outside the gene matches. This CDR3 spans 16 amino acids. The V gene's germline CDR1 is SGHDT and CDR2 YYEEEE. CDR3 residues: CASSFGGQGGLETQYL. In DNA form, the CDR3 reads TGTGCCAGCAGCTTTGGGGGACAGGGGGGGCTTGAGACCCAGTACCTC.